The next 15 T cell receptor beta chains were all read from a single sample in a study of blood T cell repertoires in COVID-19. Measured with immunoSEQ multiplex PCR; TCRdb has only the in-frame clones, and not every one. Among 100,000 or so clones listed, roughly 86% were seen once. The sample comprised peripheral blood. These receptors were collected from a woman in her sixties with acute or convalescent COVID-19.

The chain recombines TRBV12-3 or TRBV12-4 with TRBJ1-1; D call uncertain. The CDR3 extends over 13 amino acids. The ends were cut back, 7 bases at V and 4 bases at J, with 13 bases in the middle. The CDR3 DNA follows: TGTGCCAGCAACCCACTCGAGGGCACTGAAGCTTTCTTT. This codes for CASNPLEGTEAFF.

The CDR3 DNA reads as TGTGCCAGCAGCCAGCTAGGGACAGGCAATCAGCCCCAGCATTTT. Encoded protein: CASSQLGTGNQPQHF. J is TRBJ1-5 and V is TRBV3-1 (or the pseudogene TRBV3-2); TRBD1 matches 7 bases. Germline V gene lookup returns CDR1 LGHDT and CDR2 YNNKEL (reference sequence). This CDR3 has 15 residues. V shed 3 bases and J 2 bases; nucleotides not matched to a gene: 4.

This clone occurred once. This chain joins TRBV7-9 and TRBJ2-7; 8 bases fit TRBD2. This CDR3 has 13 residues. Germline V gene sequence: CDR1 SEHNR, CDR2 FQNEAQ (reference sequence). V lost 5 bases and J lost 3; bases outside the gene matches: 3. In DNA, the CDR3 is TGTGCCAGCAGCGCCGGGGGGGTCTACGAGCAGTACTTC. As protein: CASSAGGVYEQYF.

The chain carries TRBV19 and TRBJ1-5, with D possibly TRBD1 on 5 matching bases. Germline loops: CDR1 LNHDA, CDR2 SQIVND (reference sequence). Trimming shortened V by 5 bases and J by 6 bases, and 20 bases separated the two germline ends. The CDR3 is 16 residues long. Here the CDR3 reads CASSPGGFGGGQPQHF. DNA of the CDR3: TGTGCCAGTAGTCCTGGGGGGTTCGGAGGCGGTCAGCCCCAGCATTTT.

This clone was detected only a few times. V and J are TRBV15 and TRBJ1-4; 8 bases align to TRBD1. CDR1 and CDR2 (germline): LNHNV, YYDKDF (reference sequence). After removal of 3 bases from V and 4 bases from J, the junction contained 1 base not matched to a gene. The CDR3 is 14 amino acids. The CDR3 is CATSRGQDNEKLFF. CDR3 nucleotides: TGTGCCACCAGCAGGGGACAGGATAATGAAAAACTGTTTTTT.

This sequence joins TRBV7-9 and TRBJ2-3, with TRBD2 identical over 14 bases. Germline CDR1 reads SEHNR; CDR2 reads FQNEAQ (reference sequence). J lost 6 bases, V lost 4 bases, and 3 bases had no gene match. CDR3 size: 15 residues. The DNA of the CDR3 is TGTGCCAGCAGCTCGACTAGCGGGAGGGGGGATACGCAGTATTTT. It translates to CASSSTSGRGDTQYF.

The chain joins TRBV2 to TRBJ1-4, with D possibly TRBD1 on 6 matching bases. CDR3 length equals 14 residues. The V and J ends lost 6 bases and 4 bases respectively, with 12 bases between them. Germline values: CDR1 SNHLY, CDR2 FYNNEI. The CDR3 DNA reads TGTGCCAGCAGAACAGGGTCGGTTAATGAAAAACTGTTTTTT. Residues: CASRTGSVNEKLFF.

This chain connects TRBV3-1 (or the pseudogene TRBV3-2) to TRBJ1-2; D call uncertain. V was pared by 1 base and J by 4 bases, with 7 bases between. The V gene's germline CDR1 is LGHDT and CDR2 YNNKEL (reference sequence). CDR3 size: 13 residues. The CDR3 DNA follows: TGTGCCAGCAGCCAAGGGTCGGGCTATGGCTACACCTTC. Translated, it gives CASSQGSGYGYTF.

The V and J genes are TRBV6-6 and TRBJ1-5; 9 bases align to TRBD1. This CDR3 has 15 amino acids. Germline V gene lookup returns CDR1 MNHNY and CDR2 SVGAGI (reference sequence). Trimming cost V 2 bases and J 3 bases; bases outside gene matches: 2. The DNA for the CDR3 is TGTGCCAGCAGTTACGGACAGGGGTACAATCAGCCCCAGCATTTT. Protein sequence: CASSYGQGYNQPQHF.

This rearrangement joins TRBV11-2 to TRBJ2-1, with 11 nucleotides matching TRBD2. CDR3 size: 14 residues. Germline V CDR1 and CDR2: SGHAT, FQNNGV. The junction had 5 bases not matched to a gene; V was cut back by 5 bases and J by 8 bases. CDR3 amino acids: CASSPTSGSYEQFF. The DNA for the CDR3 is TGTGCCAGCAGCCCAACTAGCGGGAGCTATGAGCAGTTCTTC.

V gene TRBV5-1 combines with J gene TRBJ2-5; D may be TRBD2 (6 bases). The CDR3 totals 15 residues. Per the germline V gene, CDR1 is SGHRS and CDR2 is YFSETQ. V was trimmed by 7 bases and J by 4 bases, leaving 20 bases between them. The CDR3 reads CASGKGAGLLETQYF. The CDR3 DNA follows: TGCGCCAGCGGGAAGGGCGCGGGGCTCCTAGAGACCCAGTACTTC.

This clone was observed once. V is TRBV5-1 and J is TRBJ2-3; TRBD2 matches at 10 bases. The CDR3 is 15 amino acids. The germline gives CDR1 SGHRS, CDR2 YFSETQ. J lost 7 bases, V lost 4 bases, and 9 bases had no gene match. The DNA of the CDR3 is TGCGCCAGCAGCCTCACTAGCGGGGAAACTCATACGCAGTATTTT. Residues: CASSLTSGETHTQYF.

The chain recombines TRBV29-1 with TRBJ1-1, with TRBD1 identical over 7 bases. Germline CDR1 SQVTM, CDR2 ANQGSEA. The CDR3 length is 13 residues. V lost 8 bases, J lost 0 bases, and 6 bases stayed unmatched. The CDR3 DNA sequence: TGCAGCTCTATAACAGGGGTGAACACTGAAGCTTTCTTT. Translating it yields CSSITGVNTEAFF.

This sequence joins TRBV6-5 and TRBJ2-1, with 10 bases matching TRBD1. V was pared by 7 bases and J by 4 bases, with 4 bases of the junction left unmatched. The germline CDR1 and CDR2 sequences are MNHEY and SVGAGI. The CDR3 runs 14 residues. The chain's CDR3 is CASTRTGGYNEQFF. DNA for the CDR3: TGTGCCAGCACCCGGACAGGGGGTTACAATGAGCAGTTCTTC.

CDR3 protein: CASSHPGLAGGGEQFF. The CDR3 bases are TGCGCCAGCAGCCACCCGGGACTAGCGGGAGGGGGTGAGCAGTTCTTC. This chain links TRBV4-1 with TRBJ2-1; 16 bases fit TRBD2. J was trimmed by 9 bases and V by 3 bases; bases with no gene match: 5. The CDR3 runs 16 residues. CDR1 is MGHRA, CDR2 YSYEKL, per germline.